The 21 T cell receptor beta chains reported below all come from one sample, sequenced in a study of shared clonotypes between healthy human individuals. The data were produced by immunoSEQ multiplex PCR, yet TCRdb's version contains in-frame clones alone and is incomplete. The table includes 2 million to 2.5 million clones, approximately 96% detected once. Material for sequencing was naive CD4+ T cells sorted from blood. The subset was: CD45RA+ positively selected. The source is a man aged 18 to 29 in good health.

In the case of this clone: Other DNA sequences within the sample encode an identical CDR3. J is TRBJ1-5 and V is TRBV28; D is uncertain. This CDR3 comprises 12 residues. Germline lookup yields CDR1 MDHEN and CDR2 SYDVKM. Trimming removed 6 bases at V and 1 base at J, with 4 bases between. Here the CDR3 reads CASRGSNQPQHF. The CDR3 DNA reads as TGTGCCAGCAGAGGCAGCAATCAGCCCCAGCATTTT.

CDR3 DNA sequence: TGTGCCAGCAGCCCCCGTGAAGGGGGCTACGAGCAGTACTTC. It is translated as CASSPREGGYEQYF. The chain joins TRBV9 to TRBJ2-7; D perhaps matches TRBD1 (6 bases). Trimming cost V 4 bases and J 3 bases, with 14 bases left between them. CDR3 length equals 14 residues. CDR1 is SGDLS, CDR2 YYNGEE, per germline.

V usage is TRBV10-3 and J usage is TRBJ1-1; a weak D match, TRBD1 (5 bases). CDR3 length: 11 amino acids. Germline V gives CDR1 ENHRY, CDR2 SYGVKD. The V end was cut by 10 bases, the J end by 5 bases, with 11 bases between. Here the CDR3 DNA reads TGTGCCACCCTCAGGGAAACTGAAGCTTTCTTT. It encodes CATLRETEAFF.

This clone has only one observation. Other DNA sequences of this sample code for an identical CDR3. The CDR3 loop reads CASRGLNTGELFF. The CDR3 region has the DNA TGTGCCAGCAGGGGACTGAACACCGGGGAGCTGTTTTTT. The J gene is TRBJ2-2, the V gene TRBV6-1; tentatively, D is TRBD2 (6 bases). CDR1 and CDR2 from the germline V gene are MNHNS and SASEGT. The CDR3 spans 13 residues. V lost 6 bases to trimming and J lost 1 base, with 6 bases between them.

CDR3: CASSLYPDRAAEAFF. For the CDR3, the DNA is TGCGCCAGCAGCTTGTATCCGGACAGGGCGGCTGAAGCTTTCTTT. This chain uses TRBV5-1 with TRBJ1-1; 8 bases map to TRBD1. The junction had 8 bases not matched to a gene; V was cut back by 1 base and J by 6 bases. Germline assignment: CDR1 SGHRS and CDR2 YFSETQ. The CDR3 has 15 amino acids.

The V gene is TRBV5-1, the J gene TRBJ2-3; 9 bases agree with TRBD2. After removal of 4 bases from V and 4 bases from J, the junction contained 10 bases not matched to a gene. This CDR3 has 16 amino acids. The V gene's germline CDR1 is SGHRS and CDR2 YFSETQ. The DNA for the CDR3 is TGCGCCAGCAGCCCATCTGGACTAGCGCCGGCAGATACGCAGTATTTT. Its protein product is CASSPSGLAPADTQYF.

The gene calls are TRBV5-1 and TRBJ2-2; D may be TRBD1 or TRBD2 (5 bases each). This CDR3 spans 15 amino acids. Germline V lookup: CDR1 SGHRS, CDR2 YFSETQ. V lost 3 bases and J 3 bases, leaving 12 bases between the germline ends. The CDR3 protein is CASSWMRGDTGELFF. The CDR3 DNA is TGCGCCAGCAGCTGGATGAGAGGGGACACCGGGGAGCTGTTTTTT.

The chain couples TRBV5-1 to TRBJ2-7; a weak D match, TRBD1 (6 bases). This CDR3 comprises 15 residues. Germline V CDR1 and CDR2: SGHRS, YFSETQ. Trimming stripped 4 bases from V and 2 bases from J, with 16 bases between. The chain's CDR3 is CASSHSGTTTYEQYF. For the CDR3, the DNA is TGCGCCAGCAGCCACTCCGGGACAACTACCTACGAGCAGTACTTC.

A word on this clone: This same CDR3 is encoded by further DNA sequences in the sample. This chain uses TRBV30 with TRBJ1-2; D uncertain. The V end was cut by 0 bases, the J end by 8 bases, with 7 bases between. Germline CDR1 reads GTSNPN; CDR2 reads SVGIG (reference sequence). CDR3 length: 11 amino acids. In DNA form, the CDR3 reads TGTGCCTGGAGTGTCACGGGCGGCTACACCTTC. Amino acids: CAWSVTGGYTF.

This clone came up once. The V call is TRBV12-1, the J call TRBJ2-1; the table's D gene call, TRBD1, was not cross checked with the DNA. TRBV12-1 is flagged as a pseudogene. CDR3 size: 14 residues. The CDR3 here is CASSFVGAGDEQFF. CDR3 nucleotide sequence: TGTGCCAGCAGCTTTGTGGGGGCCGGGGATGAGCAGTTCTTC.

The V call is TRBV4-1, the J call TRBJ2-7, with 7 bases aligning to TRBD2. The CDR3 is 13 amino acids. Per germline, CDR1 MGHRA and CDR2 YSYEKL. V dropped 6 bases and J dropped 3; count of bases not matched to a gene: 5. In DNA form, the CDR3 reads TGCGCCAGCAGACCGACGGGGGGCTACGAGCAGTACTTC. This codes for CASRPTGGYEQYF.

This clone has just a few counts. The CDR3 DNA follows: TGTGCCAGTAGTATAGGCGGGCAGCTCCAGCCCCAGCATTTT. Its translation is CASSIGGQLQPQHF. The chain employs TRBV19 and TRBJ1-5; unclear D gene. The V end was cut by 1 base, the J end by 7 bases, with 11 bases between. Germline CDR1 is LNHDA and CDR2 is SQIVND (reference sequence). The CDR3 runs 14 residues.

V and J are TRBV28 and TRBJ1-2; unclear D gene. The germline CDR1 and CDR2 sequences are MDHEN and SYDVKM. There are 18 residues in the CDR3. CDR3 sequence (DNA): TGTGGGATCCGGGGTAAATGGCAGGTTCCGCGTGTAGGCTATGGCTACACCTTC. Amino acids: CGIRGKWQVPRVGYGYTF.

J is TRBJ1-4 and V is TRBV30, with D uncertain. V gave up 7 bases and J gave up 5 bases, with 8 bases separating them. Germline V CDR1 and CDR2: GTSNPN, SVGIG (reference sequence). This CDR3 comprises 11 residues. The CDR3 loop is CASLDNEKLFF. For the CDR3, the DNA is TGTGCCTCTTTGGACAATGAAAAACTGTTTTTT.

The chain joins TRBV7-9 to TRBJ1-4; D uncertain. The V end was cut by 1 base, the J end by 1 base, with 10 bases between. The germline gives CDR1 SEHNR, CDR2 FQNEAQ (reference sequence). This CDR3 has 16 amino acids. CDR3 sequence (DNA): TGTGCCAGCAGCTTAGGTTTAGGTGGAACTAATGAAAAACTGTTTTTT. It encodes CASSLGLGGTNEKLFF.

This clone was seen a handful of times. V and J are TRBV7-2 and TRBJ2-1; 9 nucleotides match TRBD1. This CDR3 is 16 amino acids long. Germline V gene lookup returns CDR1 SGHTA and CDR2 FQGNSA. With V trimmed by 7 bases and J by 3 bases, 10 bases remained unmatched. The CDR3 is CASTKIQGARYNEQFF. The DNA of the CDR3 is TGTGCCAGCACCAAAATACAGGGGGCTCGCTACAATGAGCAGTTCTTC.

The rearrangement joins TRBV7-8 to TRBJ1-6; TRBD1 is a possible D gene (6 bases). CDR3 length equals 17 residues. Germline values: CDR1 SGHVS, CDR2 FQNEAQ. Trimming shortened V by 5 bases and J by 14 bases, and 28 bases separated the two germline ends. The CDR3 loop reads CASSETGWGTPTPTLHF. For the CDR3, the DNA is TGTGCCAGCAGCGAAACAGGGTGGGGGACACCCACCCCGACCCTCCACTTT.

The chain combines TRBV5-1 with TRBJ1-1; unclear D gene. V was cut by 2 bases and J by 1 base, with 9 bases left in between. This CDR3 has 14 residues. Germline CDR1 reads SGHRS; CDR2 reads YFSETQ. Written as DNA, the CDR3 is TGCGCCAGCAGCTTTGACTCAACGAACACTGAAGCTTTCTTT. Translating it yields CASSFDSTNTEAFF.

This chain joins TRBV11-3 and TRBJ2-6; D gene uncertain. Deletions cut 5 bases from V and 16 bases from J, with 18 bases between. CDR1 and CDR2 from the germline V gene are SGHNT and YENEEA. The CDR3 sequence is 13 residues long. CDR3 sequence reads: CASSPSDDRLLTF. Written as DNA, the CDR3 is TGTGCCAGCAGCCCGTCGGACGACCGCCTTCTGACTTTC. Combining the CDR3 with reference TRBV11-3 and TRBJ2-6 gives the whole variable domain EAGVVQSPRYKIIEKKQPVAFWCNPISGHNTLYWYLQNLGQGPELLIRYENEEAVDDSQLPKDRFSAERLKGVDSTLKIQPAELGDSAVYLCASSPSDDRLLTFGAGSRLTVL.

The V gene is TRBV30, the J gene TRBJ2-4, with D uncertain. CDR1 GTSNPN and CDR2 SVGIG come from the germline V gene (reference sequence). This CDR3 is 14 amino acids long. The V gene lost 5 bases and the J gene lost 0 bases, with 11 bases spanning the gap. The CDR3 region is CAWGFPGAKNIQYF. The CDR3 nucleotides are TGTGCCTGGGGCTTCCCAGGAGCCAAAAACATTCAGTACTTC.

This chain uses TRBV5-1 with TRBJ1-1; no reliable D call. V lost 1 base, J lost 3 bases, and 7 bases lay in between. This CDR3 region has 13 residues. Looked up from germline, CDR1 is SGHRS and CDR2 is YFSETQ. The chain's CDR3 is CASSLQEYTEAFF. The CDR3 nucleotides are TGCGCCAGCAGCTTGCAGGAATACACTGAAGCTTTCTTT. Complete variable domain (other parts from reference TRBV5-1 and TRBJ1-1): KAGVTQTPRYLIKTRGQQVTLSCSPISGHRSVSWYQQTPGQGLQFLFEYFSETQRNKGNFPGRFSGRQFSNSRSEMNVSTLELGDSALYLCASSLQEYTEAFFGQGTRLTVV.